These 12 T cell receptor beta chains came from one sample sequenced in a study of cytomegalovirus exposure and HLA in healthy donors. It was with 60 Vbeta and 13 Jbeta primers that the PCR ran. The data were produced by immunoSEQ multiplex PCR, yet TCRdb's version contains in-frame clones alone and is incomplete. Of about 71,000 clones in the sample, roughly 67% were seen once. The sequencing sample was made of PBMCs. The receptor source for this set is a man in his forties or fifties in good health and CMV-seropositive.

J is TRBJ1-5 and V is TRBV5-6, with 10 bases lining up with TRBD1. Germline V gene sequence: CDR1 SGHDT, CDR2 YYEEEE. This CDR3 contains 14 residues. V gave up 1 base and J gave up 6 bases; unmatched junction bases: 1. CDR3 DNA sequence: TGTGCCAGCAGCTTGCGGGACAGGGGTCAGCCCCAGCATTTT. It is translated as CASSLRDRGQPQHF.

J is TRBJ2-7 and V is TRBV5-8, with D possibly TRBD1 on 6 matching bases. This CDR3 region has 15 residues. Trimming removed 1 base from V and 5 bases from J, with 16 bases in between. Germline CDR1 SGHTS, CDR2 YDEGEE. In DNA, the CDR3 is TGTGCCAGCAGCTTGACCGGACAGCGGTGGAACGAGCAGTACTTC. Translated, it gives CASSLTGQRWNEQYF.

Relative to its sample, this clone is medium-sized. The rearrangement links TRBV4-1 to TRBJ1-4; weak D call: TRBD1 (6 bases). Germline values: CDR1 MGHRA, CDR2 YSYEKL. Trimming pared 3 bases from V and 0 bases from J, leaving 14 bases between. The CDR3 contains 17 residues. CDR3 DNA: TGCGCCAGCAGCCATAGACCGAGGACAGCAACTAATGAAAAACTGTTTTTT. This sequence encodes CASSHRPRTATNEKLFF.

This chain uses TRBV30 with TRBJ1-4, with 7 nucleotides matching TRBD1. V lost 2 bases to trimming and J lost 4 bases; unmatched junction nucleotides: 4. This CDR3 contains 14 residues. CDR1 is GTSNPN, CDR2 SVGIG, per germline (reference sequence). The CDR3 nucleotides are TGTGCCTGGAGTACAGGGGCGGATAATGAAAAACTGTTTTTT. Its translation is CAWSTGADNEKLFF.

The chain combines TRBV5-1 with TRBJ1-1; D is unclear. The CDR3 loop spans 15 amino acids. Between the trimmed V and J ends, which lost 0 bases and 0 bases, there was a span of 9 bases. Per germline, CDR1 SGHRS and CDR2 YFSETQ. The CDR3 bases are TGCGCCAGCAGCTTGGAGGCAGGATTGAACACTGAAGCTTTCTTT. Its protein product is CASSLEAGLNTEAFF.

The rearrangement links TRBV4-2 to TRBJ2-1; D gene uncertain. Deletions cut 0 bases from V and 3 bases from J, with 15 bases between. The CDR3 loop spans 17 amino acids. CDR1 LGHNA and CDR2 YNFKEQ come from the germline V gene. CDR3 protein: CASSQETWSSFYNEQFF. The DNA for the CDR3 is TGTGCCAGCAGCCAAGAAACGTGGAGTAGCTTCTACAATGAGCAGTTCTTC.

V gene TRBV5-6 combines with J gene TRBJ2-7; tentatively, D is TRBD1 (5 bases). CDR1 and CDR2 (germline): SGHDT, YYEEEE. The CDR3 length is 16 residues. V lost 2 bases, J lost 0 bases, and 15 bases lay in between. This CDR3 reads CASSLTQAGLSYEQYF. CDR3 DNA: TGTGCCAGCAGCTTAACTCAGGCAGGGCTCTCCTACGAGCAGTACTTC.

This chain connects TRBV5-5 to TRBJ1-1; 7 bases are a match to TRBD1. The germline V gene encodes CDR1 SGHKS and CDR2 YYEKEE (reference sequence). The CDR3 sequence is 14 residues long. With V trimmed by 4 bases and J by 4 bases, 7 bases remained unmatched. CDR3 DNA sequence: TGTGCCAGCAGCCGACAGGGTAGTATCACTGAAGCTTTCTTT. As protein: CASSRQGSITEAFF.

The chain links TRBV6-5 to TRBJ2-1, with D tentatively TRBD1 (6 bases). V dropped 6 bases and J dropped 4 bases, with 16 bases sitting between them. CDR1 is MNHEY, CDR2 SVGAGI, per germline. CDR3 length equals 15 residues. The CDR3 DNA is TGTGCCAGCAGCCGTACCATTGGACAGTACAATGAGCAGTTCTTC. Its protein product is CASSRTIGQYNEQFF.

This chain connects TRBV7-3 to TRBJ2-5, with 10 bases lining up with TRBD1. In germline, CDR1 is SGHTA, CDR2 FQGTGA. With V trimmed by 1 base and J by 5 bases, 4 bases remained unmatched. CDR3 length: 15 residues. In DNA, the CDR3 is TGTGCCAGCAGCTTAAGCGGACAGGGGGTCGAGACCCAGTACTTC. Its translation is CASSLSGQGVETQYF.

CDR3 DNA sequence: TGTGCCAGCAGTCATAATCAGCCCCAGCATTTT. Its translation is CASSHNQPQHF. The chain joins TRBV6-1 to TRBJ1-5; no clear D gene. The CDR3 consists of 11 residues. Germline assignment: CDR1 MNHNS and CDR2 SASEGT. Trimming left V 5 bases short and J 4 bases short, with 3 bases between.

The chain joins TRBV6-5 to TRBJ2-3, with D perhaps TRBD2 (5 bases). CDR3 length: 12 amino acids. Trimming took 6 bases from V and 6 from J, leaving 10 bases between them. CDR1 and CDR2 (germline): MNHEY, SVGAGI. Written as DNA, the CDR3 is TGTGCCAGCAGCCACGGCGGGGATACGCAGTATTTT. This sequence encodes CASSHGGDTQYF.